This T cell receptor (beta chain) stems from a study of blood T cell repertoires in COVID-19. Study context: Sample material is recorded as cDNA or gDNA derived from T cells, B-cell-depleted T cells, or PBMCs.

The repertoire was sequenced with immunoSEQ multiplex PCR; TCRdb's copy has only in-frame clones and lacks some. The table includes about 260,000 clones, about 87% detected once. About this clone itself: Different DNA sequences within this sample yield the same CDR3.

CDR1 and CDR2 (germline): SNHLY, FYNNEI. Trimming at V came to 4 bases and at J to 0 bases, leaving 5 bases not matched to a gene. The CDR3 contains 17 residues. V and J are TRBV2 and TRBJ2-4; 11 nucleotides match TRBD2. Input material: peripheral blood. The origin of this receptor is a man aged 60 to 69 who had recovered from COVID-19. CDR3 bases: TGTGCCAGCAGTGGTACTAGCGGGGGACTAGCCAAAAACATTCAGTACTTC. Residues: CASSGTSGGLAKNIQYF.